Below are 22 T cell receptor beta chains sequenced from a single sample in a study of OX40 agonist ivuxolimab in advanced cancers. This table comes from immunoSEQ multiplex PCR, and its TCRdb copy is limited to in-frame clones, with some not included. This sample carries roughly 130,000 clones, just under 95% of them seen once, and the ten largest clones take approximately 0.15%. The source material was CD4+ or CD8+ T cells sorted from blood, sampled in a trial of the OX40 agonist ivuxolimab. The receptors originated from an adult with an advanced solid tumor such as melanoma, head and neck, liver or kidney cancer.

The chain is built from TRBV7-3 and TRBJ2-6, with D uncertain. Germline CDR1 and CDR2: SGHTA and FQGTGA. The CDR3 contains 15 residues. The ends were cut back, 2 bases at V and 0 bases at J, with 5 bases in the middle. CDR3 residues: CASSLSHSGANVLTF. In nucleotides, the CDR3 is TGTGCCAGCAGCTTATCTCACTCTGGGGCCAACGTCCTGACTTTC.

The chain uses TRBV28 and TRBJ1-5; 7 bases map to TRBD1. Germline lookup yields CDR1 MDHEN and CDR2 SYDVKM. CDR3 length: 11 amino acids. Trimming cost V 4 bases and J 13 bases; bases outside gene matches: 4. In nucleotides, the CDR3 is TGTGCCAGCAGTTCGGACAGGCTACAGCATTTT. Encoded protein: CASSSDRLQHF.

DNA for the CDR3: TGCGCCAGCAGCCAATTAGCGGGACATGACACCGGGGAGCTGTTTTTT. Its translation is CASSQLAGHDTGELFF. V is TRBV4-3 and J is TRBJ2-2; TRBD2 matches 8 bases. J was trimmed by 3 bases and V by 2 bases; bases with no gene match: 5. Germline assignment: CDR1 LGHNA and CDR2 YSLEER. There are 16 residues in the CDR3.

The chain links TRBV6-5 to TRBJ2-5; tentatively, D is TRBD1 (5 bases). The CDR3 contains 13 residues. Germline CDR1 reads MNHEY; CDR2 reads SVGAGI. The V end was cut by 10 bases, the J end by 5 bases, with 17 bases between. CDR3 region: CATLTPGSETQYF. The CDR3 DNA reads TGTGCCACCCTTACCCCAGGGTCGGAGACCCAGTACTTC.

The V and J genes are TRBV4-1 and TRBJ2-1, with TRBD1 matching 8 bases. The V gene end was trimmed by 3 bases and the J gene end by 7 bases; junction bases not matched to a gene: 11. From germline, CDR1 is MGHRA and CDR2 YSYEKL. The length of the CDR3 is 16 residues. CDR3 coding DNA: TGCGCCAGCAGCCAGGTTCCGGGACAGGCCCTAAATGAGCAGTTCTTC. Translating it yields CASSQVPGQALNEQFF.

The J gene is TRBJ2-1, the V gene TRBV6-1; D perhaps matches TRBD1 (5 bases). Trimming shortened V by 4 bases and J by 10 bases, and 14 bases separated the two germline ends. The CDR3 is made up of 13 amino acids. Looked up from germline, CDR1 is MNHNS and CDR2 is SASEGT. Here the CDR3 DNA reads TGTGCCAGCAGTGGCGGTTGGGGCAGCGAGCAGTTCTTC. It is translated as CASSGGWGSEQFF.

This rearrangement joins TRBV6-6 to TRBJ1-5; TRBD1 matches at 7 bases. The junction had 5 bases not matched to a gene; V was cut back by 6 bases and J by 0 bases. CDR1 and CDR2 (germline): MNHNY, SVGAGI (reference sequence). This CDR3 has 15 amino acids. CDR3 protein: CASSPDRDSNQPQHF. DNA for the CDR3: TGTGCCAGCAGCCCTGACAGGGATAGCAATCAGCCCCAGCATTTT.

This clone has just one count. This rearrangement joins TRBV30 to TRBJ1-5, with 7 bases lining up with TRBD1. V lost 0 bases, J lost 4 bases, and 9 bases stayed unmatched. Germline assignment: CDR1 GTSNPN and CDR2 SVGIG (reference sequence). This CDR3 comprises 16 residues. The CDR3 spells CAWSVANQGENQPQHF. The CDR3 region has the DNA TGTGCCTGGAGTGTAGCAAATCAGGGGGAGAATCAGCCCCAGCATTTT.

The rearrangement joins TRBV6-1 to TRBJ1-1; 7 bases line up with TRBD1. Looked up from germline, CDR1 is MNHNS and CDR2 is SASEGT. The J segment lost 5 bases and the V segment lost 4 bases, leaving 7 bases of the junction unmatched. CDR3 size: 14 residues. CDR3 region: CASSAGGQPTEAFF. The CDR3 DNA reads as TGTGCCAGCAGTGCTGGGGGACAGCCTACTGAAGCTTTCTTT.

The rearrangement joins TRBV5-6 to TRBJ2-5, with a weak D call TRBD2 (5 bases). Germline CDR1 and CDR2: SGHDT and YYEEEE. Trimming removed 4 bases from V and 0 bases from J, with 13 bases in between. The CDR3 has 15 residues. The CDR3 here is CASSPYVGNQETQYF. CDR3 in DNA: TGTGCCAGCAGCCCATATGTCGGGAACCAAGAGACCCAGTACTTC.

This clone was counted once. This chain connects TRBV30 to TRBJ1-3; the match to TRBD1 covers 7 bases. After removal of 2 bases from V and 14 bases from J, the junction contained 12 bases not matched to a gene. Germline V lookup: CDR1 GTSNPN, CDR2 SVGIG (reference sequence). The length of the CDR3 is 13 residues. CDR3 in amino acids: CAWSPGGGLPLYF. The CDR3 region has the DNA TGTGCCTGGAGTCCAGGAGGGGGCCTCCCTCTATATTTT.

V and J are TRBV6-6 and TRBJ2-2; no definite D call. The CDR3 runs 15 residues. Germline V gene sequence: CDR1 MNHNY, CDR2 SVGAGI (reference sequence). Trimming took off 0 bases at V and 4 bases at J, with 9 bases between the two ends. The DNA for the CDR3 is TGTGCCAGCAGTTACTCGGGCGTCGGCACCGGGGAGCTGTTTTTT. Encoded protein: CASSYSGVGTGELFF.

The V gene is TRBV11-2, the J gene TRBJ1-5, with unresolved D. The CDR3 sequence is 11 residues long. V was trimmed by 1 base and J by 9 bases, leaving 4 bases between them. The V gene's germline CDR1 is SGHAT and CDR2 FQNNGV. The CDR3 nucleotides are TGTGCCAGCAGCTTAGGGGGGCCCCAGCATTTT. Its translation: CASSLGGPQHF.

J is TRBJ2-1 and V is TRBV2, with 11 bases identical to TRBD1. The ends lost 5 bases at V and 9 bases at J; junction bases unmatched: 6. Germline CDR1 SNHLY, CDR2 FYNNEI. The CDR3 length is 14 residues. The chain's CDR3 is CASSLGQGGSEQFF. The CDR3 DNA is TGTGCCAGCAGTTTGGGACAGGGGGGGTCTGAGCAGTTCTTC.

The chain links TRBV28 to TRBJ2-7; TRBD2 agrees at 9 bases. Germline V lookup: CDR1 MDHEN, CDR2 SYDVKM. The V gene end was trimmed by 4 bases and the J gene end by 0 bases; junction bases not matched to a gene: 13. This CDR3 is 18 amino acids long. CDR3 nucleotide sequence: TGTGCCAGCAGTTCTCCCAATCAGGGTAGCGGGAGCTCCTACGAGCAGTACTTC. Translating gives CASSSPNQGSGSSYEQYF.

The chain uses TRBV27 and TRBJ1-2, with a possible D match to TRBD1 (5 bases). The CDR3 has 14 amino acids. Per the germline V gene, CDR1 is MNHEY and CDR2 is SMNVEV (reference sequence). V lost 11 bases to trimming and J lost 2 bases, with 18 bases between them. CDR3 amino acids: CARRGGGVNYGYTF. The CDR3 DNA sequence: TGTGCCCGCCGGGGGGGAGGGGTGAACTATGGCTACACCTTC.

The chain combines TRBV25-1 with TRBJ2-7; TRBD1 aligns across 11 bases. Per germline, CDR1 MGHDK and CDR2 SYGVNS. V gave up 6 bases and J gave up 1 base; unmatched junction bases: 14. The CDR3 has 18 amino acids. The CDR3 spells CASRGPGQGGKRSYEQYF. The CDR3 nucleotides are TGTGCCAGCAGAGGTCCGGGACAGGGGGGAAAAAGATCCTACGAGCAGTACTTC.

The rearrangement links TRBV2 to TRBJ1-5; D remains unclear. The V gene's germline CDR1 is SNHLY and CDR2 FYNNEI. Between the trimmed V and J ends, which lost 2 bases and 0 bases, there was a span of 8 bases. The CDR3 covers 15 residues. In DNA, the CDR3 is TGTGCCAGCAGTGAAACGCGGCCTAGCAATCAGCCCCAGCATTTT. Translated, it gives CASSETRPSNQPQHF.

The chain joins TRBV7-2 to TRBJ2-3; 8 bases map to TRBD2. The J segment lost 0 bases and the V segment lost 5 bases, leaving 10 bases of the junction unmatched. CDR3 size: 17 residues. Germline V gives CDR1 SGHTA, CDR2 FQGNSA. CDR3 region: CASSRGGLATSTDTQYF. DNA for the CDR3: TGTGCCAGCAGCCGGGGGGGGTTGGCTACTAGCACAGATACGCAGTATTTT. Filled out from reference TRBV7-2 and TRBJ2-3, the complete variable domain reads GAGVSQSPSNKVTEKGKDVELRCDPISGHTALYWYRQSLGQGLEFLIYFQGNSAPDKSGLPSDRFSAERTGGSVSTLTIQRTQQEDSAVYLCASSRGGLATSTDTQYFGPGTRLTVL.

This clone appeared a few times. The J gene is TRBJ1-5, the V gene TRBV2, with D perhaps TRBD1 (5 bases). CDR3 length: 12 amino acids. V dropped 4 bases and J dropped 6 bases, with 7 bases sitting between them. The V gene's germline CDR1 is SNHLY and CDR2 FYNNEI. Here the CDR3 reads CASSGGTQPQHF. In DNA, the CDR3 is TGTGCCAGCAGTGGAGGGACTCAGCCCCAGCATTTT.

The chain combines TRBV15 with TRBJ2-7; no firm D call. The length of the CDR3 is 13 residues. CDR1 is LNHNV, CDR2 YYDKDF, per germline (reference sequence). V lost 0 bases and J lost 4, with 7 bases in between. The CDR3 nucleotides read TGTGCCACCAGCAGAGATCTGGGATACGAGCAGTACTTC. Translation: CATSRDLGYEQYF.

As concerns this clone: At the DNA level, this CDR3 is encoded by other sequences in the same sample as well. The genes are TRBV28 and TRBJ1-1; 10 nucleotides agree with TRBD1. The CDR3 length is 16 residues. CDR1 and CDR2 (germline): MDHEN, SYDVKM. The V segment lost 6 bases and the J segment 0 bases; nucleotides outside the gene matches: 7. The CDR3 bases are TGTGCCAGCAGCGACAGGGGGCTGAGGATGAACACTGAAGCTTTCTTT. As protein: CASSDRGLRMNTEAFF.